This T cell receptor beta chain was captured by sequencing in a study of cytomegalovirus exposure and HLA in healthy donors. The CDR3 contains 15 residues. CDR1 MGHRA and CDR2 YSYEKL come from the germline V gene. In the PCR, 60 Vbeta and 13 Jbeta primers were used. This table comes from immunoSEQ multiplex PCR, and its TCRdb copy is limited to in-frame clones, with some not included. The table includes approximately 200,000 clones, around 75% detected once. The clonotype comes from a woman under 40 in good health and CMV-seropositive. Sequenced: PBMCs. The gene calls are TRBV4-1 and TRBJ2-5, with 7 nucleotides matching TRBD1. Gene TRBJ2-7 matches the end of the DNA better, so the J call may be wrong. Here the CDR3 DNA reads TGCGCCAGCAGCCAAGGTACAGGGGCACTCTACGAGCAGTACTTC. Amino acid sequence: CASSQGTGALYEQYF.